This T cell receptor beta chain was identified during a study of response to subunit inactivated influenza vaccine. V lost 1 base and J lost 6, with 15 bases in between. CDR1 MDHEN and CDR2 SYDVKM come from the germline V gene. This CDR3 has 15 residues. TCRdb called the RT-PCR reads again in MiXCR, with one record for every CDR3 protein. The sample includes about 500,000 distinct CDR3 sequences, approximately 16% seen only once; the top ten take approximately 3%. This clonotype appeared many times. The sequence was obtained from a man between 45 and 75 years old who received an inactivated influenza vaccine. Sequencing used CD4+ T cells sorted from PBMCs, obtained 23 to 25 months after vaccination. The V call is TRBV28, the J call TRBJ1-2, with D uncertain. This chain's CDR3 is CASSLYEARRNGYTF. CDR3 sequence (DNA): TGTGCCAGCAGTTTATATGAGGCCCGCCGCAATGGCTACACCTTC.